This T cell receptor beta chain was profiled in a study of shared clonotypes between healthy human individuals. Whole-study results and caveats: Around 5% of naive CD4 clonotypes were common to several donors. Genetic and exposure-history diversity was limited by the small donor number.

This CDR3 is 16 amino acids long. Trimming cost V 5 bases and J 3 bases; bases outside gene matches: 12. Germline values: CDR1 SEHNR, CDR2 FQNEAQ (reference sequence). For this clone: What it binds is not known.

Each cell subset's genomic DNA was divided evenly among several immunoSEQ plates. Sequenced by immunoSEQ multiplex PCR; TCRdb stores in-frame clones only, minus some. The data contain roughly 1,000,000 clones, around 82% of them singletons. The TCR comes from a man aged 18 to 29 in good health. Some clones in this sample may be carry-over from other donors' samples. The sequenced sample was memory CD4+ T cells from PBMCs. Subset noted: CD45RA-negative fraction. The chain links TRBV7-9 to TRBJ2-7, with 8 bases identical to TRBD2. The CDR3 sequence: CASSRGGLDPLYEQYF. The CDR3 region has the DNA TGTGCCAGCAGCCGGGGGGGGTTGGACCCCCTCTACGAGCAGTACTTC.